The 28 T cell receptor beta chains in this list originate from one sample, sequenced in a study of siplizumab effects on memory and regulatory T cells. The cells of the mixed lymphocyte reaction underwent a roughly 6-day coculture at 37°C. Using immunoSEQ multiplex PCR, the repertoire was profiled, and TCRdb retains in-frame clones only, with some absent. The table records fewer than 11,000 clones, about 46% of them present only once. These receptors are not linked to any known antigen. The material sequenced was CFSE-low (dividing) CD8+ T cells sorted from an allogeneic mixed lymphocyte reaction. These receptors were collected from a human donor in good health; the cells came from an allogeneic mixed lymphocyte reaction.

This clone came up a few times. J is TRBJ2-7 and V is TRBV6-4; perhaps TRBD1 as D (6 bases). Germline CDR1 and CDR2: MRHNA and SNTAGT. There are 15 residues in the CDR3. Trimming cost V 10 bases and J 5 bases, with 24 bases left between them. The CDR3 DNA follows: TGTGCCATCCTGACGGCGAGACAGGCCTGGAACGAGCAGTACTTC. As protein: CAILTARQAWNEQYF.

This clone is labeled as medium-sized. The chain couples TRBV11-2 to TRBJ2-7, with D possibly matching TRBD1 (6 bases). Germline lookup yields CDR1 SGHAT and CDR2 FQNNGV. This CDR3 contains 14 residues. Trimming took off 1 base at V and 3 bases at J, with 10 bases between the two ends. CDR3 DNA: TGTGCCAGCAGCTTAGGAGGGGGTAACTACGAGCAGTACTTC. This translates into CASSLGGGNYEQYF.

This clone has more than one count but fewer than ten. The CDR3 DNA follows: TGTGCCAGCAGCTCCCGAGGGGAGGGAGGAAGGGGAGAAAAACTGTTTTTT. Translating gives CASSSRGEGGRGEKLFF. The chain employs TRBV7-9 and TRBJ1-4; tentatively, D is TRBD1 (5 bases). Germline-derived CDR1 and CDR2 are SEHNR and FQNEAQ (reference sequence). Trimming removed 4 bases from V and 8 bases from J, with 23 bases in between. The CDR3 covers 17 residues.

V gene TRBV6-5 combines with J gene TRBJ2-3; TRBD2 matches at 8 bases. The trim removed 7 bases at V and 1 base at J, leaving 7 bases unmatched. The CDR3 is 15 residues long. Germline V gives CDR1 MNHEY, CDR2 SVGAGI. The chain's CDR3 is CASMDGGAGTDTQYF. In DNA, the CDR3 is TGTGCCAGCATGGACGGGGGGGCGGGCACAGATACGCAGTATTTT.

The rearrangement uses TRBV11-1 and TRBJ1-2; D unclear. Germline CDR1 and CDR2: SGHAT and FQDESV (reference sequence). Trimming removed 4 bases at V and 3 bases at J, with 9 bases between. This CDR3 contains 13 residues. CDR3 in amino acids: CASSSTPDYGYTF. The CDR3 DNA follows: TGTGCCAGCAGCTCTACTCCTGACTATGGCTACACCTTC. Full variable domain (outside the CDR3, taken from reference TRBV11-1 and TRBJ1-2): EAEVAQSPRYKITEKSQAVAFWCDPISGHATLYWYRQILGQGPELLVQFQDESVVDDSQLPKDRFSAERLKGVDSTLKIQPAELGDSAMYLCASSSTPDYGYTFGSGTRLTVV.

The V and J genes are TRBV6-5 and TRBJ2-3; D gene ambiguous. This CDR3 is 12 amino acids long. Between the trimmed V and J ends, which lost 2 bases and 4 bases, there was a span of 4 bases. The germline V gene has CDR1 MNHEY and CDR2 SVGAGI. The CDR3 bases are TGTGCCAGCAGTTACCTTGCAGATACGCAGTATTTT. Residues: CASSYLADTQYF.

The CDR3: CASSFWDRGQGEQFF. In nucleotides, the CDR3 is TGTGCCAGCAGCTTTTGGGACAGGGGACAGGGTGAGCAGTTCTTC. This chain links TRBV7-3 with TRBJ2-1; 10 bases line up with TRBD1. This CDR3 is 15 amino acids long. Losses at the gene ends were 3 bases for V and 9 bases for J; bases not matched to a gene: 8. Germline CDR1 is SGHTA and CDR2 is FQGTGA.

The chain links TRBV15 to TRBJ2-2; D remains ambiguous. V was shortened by 1 base and J by 3 bases, with 15 bases between the two germline ends. Looked up from germline, CDR1 is LNHNV and CDR2 is YYDKDF (reference sequence). This CDR3 has 17 amino acids. CDR3 protein: CATSRVARQVDTGELFF. CDR3 nucleotides: TGTGCCACCAGCAGAGTGGCGAGACAAGTTGACACCGGGGAGCTGTTTTTT.

Relative to its sample, this clone is medium-sized (0.01 to 0.1%). The chain is built from TRBV7-6 and TRBJ1-1, with a tentative D call TRBD1 (5 bases). CDR1 is SGHVS and CDR2 is FNYEAQ in the germline V gene. Between the trimmed V and J ends, which lost 1 base and 1 base, there was a span of 7 bases. This CDR3 has 14 residues. CDR3 amino acids: CASSLGQQNTEAFF. The DNA for the CDR3 is TGTGCCAGCAGCTTAGGACAGCAGAACACTGAAGCTTTCTTT. Complete variable domain (other parts from reference TRBV7-6 and TRBJ1-1): GAGVSQSPRYKVTKRGQDVALRCDPISGHVSLYWYRQALGQGPEFLTYFNYEAQQDKSGLPNDRFSAERPEGSISTLTIQRTEQRDSAMYRCASSLGQQNTEAFFGQGTRLTVV.

This clone was counted between two and nine times. The rearrangement uses TRBV13 and TRBJ1-5; D is uncertain. V lost 0 bases and J lost 2, with 8 bases in between. The CDR3 is 15 amino acids. Germline loops: CDR1 PRHDT, CDR2 FYEKMQ (reference sequence). The DNA for the CDR3 is TGTGCCAGCAGCTTAGGCGGATTGGGCAATCAGCCCCAGCATTTT. Amino acid sequence: CASSLGGLGNQPQHF.

J is TRBJ2-7 and V is TRBV5-5, with D tentatively TRBD2 (5 bases). This CDR3 contains 15 residues. V was cut by 4 bases and J by 3 bases, with 17 bases left in between. The germline V gene encodes CDR1 SGHKS and CDR2 YYEKEE (reference sequence). In DNA, the CDR3 is TGTGCCAGCAGCCGATTCAACACCGGGGTCTACGAGCAGTACTTC. Protein sequence: CASSRFNTGVYEQYF. The full variable domain, with the rest looked up from reference TRBV5-5 and TRBJ2-7, is DAGVTQSPTHLIKTRGQQVTLRCSPISGHKSVSWYQQVLGQGPQFIFQYYEKEERGRGNFPDRFSARQFPNYSSELNVNALLLGDSALYLCASSRFNTGVYEQYFGPGTRLTVT.

The chain has TRBV6-6 and TRBJ2-7; D may be TRBD1 (6 bases). This CDR3 region has 14 residues. Trimming left V 2 bases short and J 3 bases short, with 11 bases between. Per the germline V gene, CDR1 is MNHNY and CDR2 is SVGAGI (reference sequence). As DNA, the CDR3 is TGTGCCAGCAGTTACCCCGGACAGATCTACGAGCAGTACTTC. Its protein product is CASSYPGQIYEQYF.

This clone was picked up one time. The chain employs TRBV28 and TRBJ2-1, with 8 bases lining up with TRBD1. V lost 3 bases, J lost 15 bases, and 7 bases stayed unmatched. This CDR3 comprises 12 residues. CDR1 is MDHEN, CDR2 SYDVKM, per germline. CDR3 nucleotides: TGTGCCAGCAGTTTTGGACAGGGCCAGGGGTTCTTC. Translation gives CASSFGQGQGFF.

The chain employs TRBV11-2 and TRBJ2-1; either TRBD1 or TRBD2 may fit D (5 bases each). The germline V and J ends were trimmed by 1 base and 9 bases, with 16 bases remaining between them. This CDR3 has 15 amino acids. Looked up from germline, CDR1 is SGHAT and CDR2 is FQNNGV. In DNA form, the CDR3 reads TGTGCCAGCAGCTTAGTGAGGGGTGGTTGGGGTGAGCAGTTCTTC. It specifies CASSLVRGGWGEQFF.

By sample fraction, this clone is medium-sized (0.01 to 0.1%). The V call is TRBV9, the J call TRBJ2-7; 9 nucleotides match TRBD1. Germline V gene sequence: CDR1 SGDLS, CDR2 YYNGEE. Trimming at V came to 4 bases and at J to 2 bases, leaving 4 bases not matched to a gene. This CDR3 is 14 amino acids long. The CDR3 DNA reads as TGTGCCAGCAGCACCGGGACAGGGACCTACGAGCAGTACTTC. Its protein is CASSTGTGTYEQYF.

V and J are TRBV4-1 and TRBJ2-1; unclear D gene. The V gene's germline CDR1 is MGHRA and CDR2 YSYEKL. V lost 1 base and J lost 3, with 10 bases in between. CDR3 length: 15 residues. The CDR3 protein is CASSQAEILYNEQFF. CDR3 bases: TGCGCCAGCAGCCAAGCGGAAATCCTCTACAATGAGCAGTTCTTC.

This clone was found many times. J is TRBJ2-3 and V is TRBV15; D may correspond to TRBD1 or TRBD2 (5 bases each). Germline CDR1 and CDR2: LNHNV and YYDKDF (reference sequence). CDR3 length: 16 amino acids. Trimming shortened V by 3 bases and J by 6 bases, and 19 bases separated the two germline ends. CDR3 amino acids: CATSRGIGTTEDTQYF. The DNA of the CDR3 is TGTGCCACCAGCAGGGGCATAGGGACGACCGAGGATACGCAGTATTTT.

This clone was seen only a few times. V gene TRBV11-2 combines with J gene TRBJ1-1; D gene unclear. Trimming removed 0 bases at V and 4 bases at J, with 12 bases between. The CDR3 is 15 residues long. CDR1 SGHAT and CDR2 FQNNGV come from the germline V gene. The CDR3 reads CASSLEEGLGTEAFF. The DNA for the CDR3 is TGTGCCAGCAGCTTAGAAGAGGGATTGGGCACTGAAGCTTTCTTT.

This clone was observed at least ten times. This chain joins TRBV10-3 and TRBJ1-1; D remains unclear. The CDR3 spans 15 residues. Germline V CDR1 and CDR2: ENHRY, SYGVKD. V was shortened by 0 bases and J by 5 bases, with 13 bases between the two germline ends. In nucleotides, the CDR3 is TGTGCCATCAGTGAGTCCCTGAGACCGGAGACTGAAGCTTTCTTT. Its protein product is CAISESLRPETEAFF.

The genes are TRBV14 and TRBJ2-1; possibly TRBD1 for D (6 bases). The ends were cut back, 0 bases at V and 2 bases at J, with 14 bases in the middle. Germline values: CDR1 SGHDN, CDR2 FVKESK. The CDR3 has 17 residues. The CDR3 spells CASSQDLTRGPYNEQFF. The CDR3, as DNA: TGTGCCAGCAGCCAAGATCTGACCAGGGGCCCCTACAATGAGCAGTTCTTC.

This clone was seen a few times. This chain links TRBV6-5 with TRBJ1-2; possibly TRBD1 for D (6 bases). V was clipped by 6 bases and J by 1 base, with 6 bases between them. The CDR3 covers 12 residues. Per the germline V gene, CDR1 is MNHEY and CDR2 is SVGAGI. For the CDR3, the DNA is TGTGCCAGCAGACAGGGTAACTATGGCTACACCTTC. Its translation: CASRQGNYGYTF.

This clone has more than one count but fewer than ten. The chain combines TRBV7-9 with TRBJ2-7; either TRBD1 or TRBD2 may supply D (5 bases each). V was pared by 6 bases and J by 6 bases, with 12 bases between. Germline assignment: CDR1 SEHNR and CDR2 FQNEAQ (reference sequence). The CDR3 consists of 12 residues. CDR3 region: CASSSLGGEQYF. The CDR3 DNA reads TGTGCCAGCAGTTCCCTTGGGGGCGAGCAGTACTTC. Filled out from reference TRBV7-9 and TRBJ2-7, the complete variable domain reads DTGVSQNPRHKITKRGQNVTFRCDPISEHNRLYWYRQTLGQGPEFLTYFQNEAQLEKSRLLSDRFSAERPKGSFSTLEIQRTEQGDSAMYLCASSSLGGEQYFGPGTRLTVT.

This clone was picked up a small number of times. The chain joins TRBV4-3 to TRBJ2-5; 8 bases are a match to TRBD2. The V and J ends lost 1 base and 5 bases, in that order; junction bases with no gene match: 9. The CDR3 is 16 residues long. CDR1 is LGHNA and CDR2 is YSLEER in the germline V gene. The CDR3 protein is CASSQVGSGAFETQYF. Written as DNA, the CDR3 is TGCGCCAGCAGCCAAGTGGGTAGCGGGGCTTTCGAGACCCAGTACTTC.

This chain connects TRBV9 to TRBJ2-7; D remains ambiguous. V shed 4 bases and J shed 6 bases, with 14 bases lying between them. The germline V gene has CDR1 SGDLS and CDR2 YYNGEE. The CDR3 has 13 residues. The DNA for the CDR3 is TGTGCCAGCAGCCCCGACTCAGGTGGCGAGCAGTACTTC. This gives the protein CASSPDSGGEQYF.

The V and J genes are TRBV28 and TRBJ1-1, with a tentative D call TRBD1 (6 bases). Germline V CDR1 and CDR2: MDHEN, SYDVKM. V gave up 3 bases and J gave up 5 bases, with 22 bases separating them. The CDR3 runs 17 residues. The CDR3 loop is CASSFLLLGGRETEAFF. The CDR3 DNA is TGTGCCAGCAGTTTTTTATTATTGGGGGGCAGAGAAACTGAAGCTTTCTTT.

The chain employs TRBV7-3 and TRBJ2-7, with TRBD2 matching over 9 bases. Germline CDR1 reads SGHTA; CDR2 reads FQGTGA. This CDR3 comprises 15 residues. V shed 6 bases and J 2 bases; nucleotides not matched to a gene: 8. The DNA of the CDR3 is TGTGCCAGCAGTTCCCAGCGGGGGGCCCCCTACGAGCAGTACTTC. The encoded protein is CASSSQRGAPYEQYF.

The chain joins TRBV6-6 to TRBJ2-7; tentatively, D is TRBD2 (7 bases). The V gene lost 6 bases and the J gene lost 4 bases, with 19 bases spanning the gap. Looked up from germline, CDR1 is MNHNY and CDR2 is SVGAGI (reference sequence). CDR3 length: 15 residues. This CDR3 reads CASRGGDTLLYEQYF. CDR3 bases: TGTGCCAGCAGGGGGGGGGACACACTACTATACGAGCAGTACTTC.

Comment on this clone: One base away lies a much larger clone, so this may be a sequencing read error. Other nucleotide sequences from this sample produce the same CDR3. The genes are TRBV27 and TRBJ2-7, with 7 positions matching TRBD1. Looked up from germline, CDR1 is MNHEY and CDR2 is SMNVEV (reference sequence). This CDR3 has 14 residues. The trim removed 2 bases at V and 2 bases at J, leaving 3 bases unmatched. The CDR3 is CASSLGGQTYEQYF. The CDR3 DNA reads TGTGCCAGCAGTTTAGGGGGACAGACCTACGAGCAGTACTTC.